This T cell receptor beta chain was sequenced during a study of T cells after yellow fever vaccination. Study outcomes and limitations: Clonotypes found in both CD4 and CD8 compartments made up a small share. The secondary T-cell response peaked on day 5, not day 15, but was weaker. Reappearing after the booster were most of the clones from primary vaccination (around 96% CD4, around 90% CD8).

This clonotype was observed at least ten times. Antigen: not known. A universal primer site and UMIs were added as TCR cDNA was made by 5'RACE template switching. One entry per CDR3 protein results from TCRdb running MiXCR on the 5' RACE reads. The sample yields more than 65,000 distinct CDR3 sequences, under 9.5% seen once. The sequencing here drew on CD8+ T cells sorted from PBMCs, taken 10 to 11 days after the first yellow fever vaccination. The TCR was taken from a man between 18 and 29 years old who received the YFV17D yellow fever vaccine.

The CDR3, as DNA: TGTGCCAGCAGTTCACCCTGGGACAGGGCCAACACAGATACGCAGTATTTT. Translation gives CASSSPWDRANTDTQYF. This chain links TRBV12-3 or TRBV12-4 with TRBJ2-3; 9 bases map to TRBD1. The CDR3 has 17 residues. The J segment lost 2 bases and the V segment lost 4 bases, leaving 10 bases of the junction unmatched.